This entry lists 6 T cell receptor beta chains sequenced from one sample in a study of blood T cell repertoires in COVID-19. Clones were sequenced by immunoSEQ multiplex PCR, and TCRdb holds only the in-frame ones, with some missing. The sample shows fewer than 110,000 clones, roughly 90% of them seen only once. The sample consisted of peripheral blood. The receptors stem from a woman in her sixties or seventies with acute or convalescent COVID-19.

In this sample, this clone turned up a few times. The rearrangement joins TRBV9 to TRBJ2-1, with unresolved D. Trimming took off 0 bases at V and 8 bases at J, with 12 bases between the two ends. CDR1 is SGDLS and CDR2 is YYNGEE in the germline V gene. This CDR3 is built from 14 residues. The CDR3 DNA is TGTGCCAGCAGCGTAGGTACCCAGTCCCATGAGCAGTTCTTC. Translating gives CASSVGTQSHEQFF.

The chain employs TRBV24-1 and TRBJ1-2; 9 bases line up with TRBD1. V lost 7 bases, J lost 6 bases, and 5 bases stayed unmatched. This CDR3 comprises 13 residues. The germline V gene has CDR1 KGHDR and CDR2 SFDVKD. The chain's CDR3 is CATSLQGADGYTF. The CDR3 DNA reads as TGTGCCACCAGCCTACAGGGGGCGGATGGCTACACCTTC.

In nucleotides, the CDR3 is TGTGCCAGCTCACTTATGACAGGTTCTAATGAAAAACTGTTTTTT. Translation gives CASSLMTGSNEKLFF. This chain uses TRBV18 with TRBJ1-4; weak D call: TRBD1 (6 bases). Per the germline V gene, CDR1 is KGHSH and CDR2 is LQKENI. Trimming left V 4 bases short and J 3 bases short, with 12 bases between. The CDR3 is made up of 15 amino acids.

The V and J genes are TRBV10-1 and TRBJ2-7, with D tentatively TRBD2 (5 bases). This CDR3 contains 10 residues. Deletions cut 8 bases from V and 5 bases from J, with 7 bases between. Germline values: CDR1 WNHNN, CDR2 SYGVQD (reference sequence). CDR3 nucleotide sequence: TGCGCCAGCGAGAGGGACGAGCAGTACGTC. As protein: CASERDEQYV.

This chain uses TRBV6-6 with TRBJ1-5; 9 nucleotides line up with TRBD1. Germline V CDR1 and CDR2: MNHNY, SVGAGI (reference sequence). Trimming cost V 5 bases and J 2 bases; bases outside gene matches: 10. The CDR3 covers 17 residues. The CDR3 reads CASSPLNRGLGNQPQHF. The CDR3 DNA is TGTGCCAGCAGTCCGCTGAACAGGGGGCTTGGCAATCAGCCCCAGCATTTT.

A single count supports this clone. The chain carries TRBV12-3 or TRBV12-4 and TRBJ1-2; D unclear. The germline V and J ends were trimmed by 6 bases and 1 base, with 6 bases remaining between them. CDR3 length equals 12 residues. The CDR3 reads CASRENNYGYTF. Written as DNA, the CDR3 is TGTGCCAGCAGAGAGAATAACTATGGCTACACCTTC.